The TCR beta chain under discussion was sequenced for a study of OX40 agonist ivuxolimab in advanced cancers. Data came from immunoSEQ multiplex PCR; TCRdb stores just in-frame clones and leaves some out. The sample carries about 21,000 clones, less than 90% recorded once. CDR3 length: 16 amino acids. The V gene end was trimmed by 0 bases and the J gene end by 0 bases; junction bases not matched to a gene: 4. The germline V gene has CDR1 SGHRS and CDR2 YFSETQ. V and J are TRBV5-1 and TRBJ2-3; TRBD1 matches at 7 bases. The TCR comes from an adult with an advanced solid tumor such as melanoma, head and neck, liver or kidney cancer. The starting material was CD4+ or CD8+ T cells sorted from blood, obtained in a trial of the OX40 agonist ivuxolimab. The CDR3 spells CASSLALGQSTDTQYF. The CDR3 DNA reads as TGCGCCAGCAGCTTGGCACTGGGACAGAGCACAGATACGCAGTATTTT.